This T cell receptor beta chain derives from a study of radiotherapy plus CTLA-4 blockade in lung cancer. Across the whole study: Of all patients, around 18% responded objectively and about 34% showed disease control.

Study-wide results and limits: TCR clones originating in tumors grew in number in blood after radiotherapy plus ipilimumab.

This clone was detected only once. Its antigen is undetermined. Germline CDR1 SNHLY, CDR2 FYNNEI. The CDR3 has 13 residues. Trimming removed 8 bases from V and 2 bases from J, with 13 bases in between. Assay: immunoSEQ multiplex PCR; the TCRdb copy retains only in-frame clones and omits some. The top ten clones hold 4.5% to 5% of a sample with more than 90,000 clones, 85% to 90% of them seen once. V gene TRBV2 combines with J gene TRBJ2-7; D tentatively reads TRBD1 or TRBD2 (5 bases each). The specimen comprised peripheral blood, sampled from a patient treated with radiotherapy plus ipilimumab. This receptor was obtained from a human donor with non-small cell lung cancer that progressed on radiotherapy plus ipilimumab. In DNA, the CDR3 is TGTGCCAGCTCTCGGGACGTCACCTACGAGCAGTACTTC. Encoded protein: CASSRDVTYEQYF.